These 23 T cell receptor beta chains share one sample of origin, sequenced in a study of T cells in Graves' hyperthyroidism and ophthalmopathy. TCR beta CDR3 regions were amplified from RNA transcripts. First-round RT-PCR of the TCR CDR3 relied on the HTBI primer set. TCRdb independently ran MiXCR on the multiplex PCR reads; one entry per CDR3 protein. The profile shows about 560,000 distinct CDR3 sequences, about a sixth of them singletons. Material: blood. Receptor source: a woman under 30 with Graves' hyperthyroidism.

The chain's CDR3 is CASSPLTSGRRAYNEQFF. CDR3 in DNA: TGTGCCAGCAGCCCTCTGACTAGCGGGAGGAGGGCCTACAATGAGCAGTTCTTC. The chain carries TRBV7-8 and TRBJ2-1; 13 bases align to TRBD2. J lost 2 bases, V lost 5 bases, and 9 bases had no gene match. Germline V lookup: CDR1 SGHVS, CDR2 FQNEAQ. The CDR3 runs to 18 residues. The variable domain in full, with the rest retrieved from reference TRBV7-8 and TRBJ2-1, is GAGVSQSPRYKVAKRGQDVALRCDPISGHVSLFWYQQALGQGPEFLTYFQNEAQLDKSGLPSDRFFAERPEGSVSTLKIQRTQQEDSAVYLCASSPLTSGRRAYNEQFFGPGTRLTVL.

This clonotype was recorded at least ten times. V gene TRBV6-1 combines with J gene TRBJ1-2, with 7 bases matching TRBD1. The CDR3 runs to 12 residues. Germline trimming cut 6 bases from V and 8 bases from J; bases unmatched to any gene: 6. The V gene's germline CDR1 is MNHNS and CDR2 SASEGT. The CDR3 nucleotides read TGTGCCAGCAGCTACAGGGGTGGAGGCTACACCTTC. Its protein product is CASSYRGGGYTF.

There are many counts of this clonotype. The V gene is TRBV7-8, the J gene TRBJ2-3, with 7 bases identical to TRBD1. From germline, CDR1 is SGHVS and CDR2 FQNEAQ. This CDR3 region has 16 residues. Trimming removed 3 bases from V and 6 bases from J; junction bases left unmatched: 12. The CDR3 region has the DNA TGTGCCAGCAGCTTCGGCCCCTCAGGGGGTGGGGATACGCAGTATTTT. Translation gives CASSFGPSGGGDTQYF.

Remarks on this clonotype: A read error may be the cause here, since a much bigger clone is one base away. The chain carries TRBV7-9 and TRBJ2-3, with no clear D. Deletions cut 4 bases from V and 0 bases from J, with 8 bases between. Germline CDR1 is SEHNR and CDR2 is FQNEAQ (reference sequence). The length of the CDR3 is 14 residues. CDR3 residues: CASSSKGSTDTQYF. The CDR3 coding sequence is TGTGCCAGCAGCTCAAAGGGCAGCACAGATACGCAGTATTTT. Full variable domain (missing parts from reference TRBV7-9 and TRBJ2-3): DTGVSQNPRHKITKRGQNVTFRCDPISEHNRLYWYRQTLGQGPEFLTYFQNEAQLEKSRLLSDRFSAERPKGSFSTLEIQRTEQGDSAMYLCASSSKGSTDTQYFGPGTRLTVL.

About this clonotype itself: A much larger clone differs from this one at a single base, so this may be a read error. V is TRBV10-2 and J is TRBJ2-5; D is perhaps TRBD1 or TRBD2 (5 bases each). Germline V gene lookup returns CDR1 WSHSY and CDR2 SAAADI. CDR3 length equals 14 residues. CDR3 protein: CASRSMGDQEIQYF. CDR3 DNA sequence: TGCGCCAGCAGGTCAATGGGGGACCAAGAGATCCAGTACTTC.

This chain joins TRBV19 and TRBJ2-4; possibly TRBD1 for D (6 bases). The V and J ends lost 7 bases and 9 bases respectively, with 22 bases between them. CDR3 length: 15 residues. Germline V CDR1 and CDR2: LNHDA, SQIVND (reference sequence). The CDR3 nucleotides read TGTGCCAGTACTCCGCCCGACAGGCGTGGTGGCATTCAGTACTTC. This translates into CASTPPDRRGGIQYF.

This chain uses TRBV10-1 with TRBJ2-1; D is ambiguous. The germline CDR1 and CDR2 sequences are WNHNN and SYGVQD (reference sequence). This CDR3 spans 12 amino acids. The V gene lost 3 bases and the J gene lost 10 bases, with 10 bases spanning the gap. The CDR3 bases are TGCGCCAGCAGTGAAGTCCTGCAGGAGCAGTTCTTC. Translated, it gives CASSEVLQEQFF.

This clonotype was recorded at least ten times. The chain recombines TRBV7-3 with TRBJ2-1; D is perhaps TRBD1 or TRBD2 (6 bases each). CDR3 length equals 13 residues. Per the germline V gene, CDR1 is SGHTA and CDR2 is FQGTGA. Trimming removed 2 bases at V and 10 bases at J, with 12 bases between. In DNA form, the CDR3 reads TGTGCCAGCAGCTTAGGTGGGGGGCAAGAGCAGTTCTTC. It encodes CASSLGGGQEQFF.

This clonotype has a handful of counts. The chain joins TRBV28 to TRBJ2-7; the match to TRBD1 covers 11 bases. J lost 3 bases, V lost 1 base, and 5 bases had no gene match. This CDR3 comprises 16 residues. The germline V gene encodes CDR1 MDHEN and CDR2 SYDVKM. The CDR3 bases are TGTGCCAGCAGTTTATCGGGACAGGGGGGGAACTACGAGCAGTACTTC. Translated, it gives CASSLSGQGGNYEQYF.

This clonotype was seen at least ten times. This chain uses TRBV30 with TRBJ2-3, with TRBD2 identical over 8 bases. This CDR3 spans 13 amino acids. Looked up from germline, CDR1 is GTSNPN and CDR2 is SVGIG (reference sequence). CDR3 residues: CARASGSTDTQYF. The DNA of the CDR3 is TGTGCTCGTGCTAGCGGGAGCACAGATACGCAGTATTTT.

This clonotype has just a few counts. This rearrangement joins TRBV28 to TRBJ1-3; D possibly corresponds to TRBD1 (6 bases). Germline V gene data show CDR1 as MDHEN and CDR2 as SYDVKM. Trimming left V 3 bases short and J 3 bases short, with 12 bases between. The CDR3 consists of 15 residues. The CDR3 sequence is CASSFWGPYGNTIYF. In nucleotides, the CDR3 is TGTGCCAGCAGTTTTTGGGGGCCTTATGGAAACACCATATATTTT. Using reference TRBV28 and TRBJ1-3 for the parts outside the CDR3, the full variable domain is DVKVTQSSRYLVKRTGEKVFLECVQDMDHENMFWYRQDPGLGLRLIYFSYDVKMKEKGDIPEGYSVSREKKERFSLILESASTNQTSMYLCASSFWGPYGNTIYFGEGSWLTVV.

The V and J genes are TRBV27 and TRBJ2-2; TRBD1 aligns across 10 bases. Unmatched junction bases numbered 20, after V lost 6 bases and J lost 1 base. CDR3 size: 21 residues. Germline CDR1 reads MNHEY; CDR2 reads SMNVEV (reference sequence). The CDR3 DNA sequence: TGTGCCAGCAGCCTTGATCGGGACAGGGGAACACTAGCGGTGAACACCGGGGAGCTGTTTTTT. Encoded protein: CASSLDRDRGTLAVNTGELFF.

This clonotype was detected many times. The CDR3 loop reads CASSLRGRGPYGYTF. CDR3 bases: TGTGCCAGCAGTTTAAGGGGGCGGGGACCCTATGGCTACACCTTC. The chain recombines TRBV12-3 or TRBV12-4 with TRBJ1-2, with TRBD1 matching 7 bases. Trimming cost V 2 bases and J 4 bases; bases outside gene matches: 7. CDR3 length: 15 amino acids.

V and J are TRBV11-2 and TRBJ2-3; TRBD2 matches 7 bases. The CDR3 sequence is 13 residues long. J was trimmed by 0 bases and V by 9 bases; bases with no gene match: 3. CDR1 SGHAT and CDR2 FQNNGV come from the germline V gene. The chain's CDR3 is CASRTSSTDTQYF. In DNA, the CDR3 is TGTGCCAGTCGGACTAGTAGCACAGATACGCAGTATTTT.

Many counts were recorded for this clonotype. V and J are TRBV20-1 and TRBJ2-7; D remains ambiguous. CDR1 is DFQATT and CDR2 is SNEGSKA in the germline V gene (reference sequence). The CDR3 runs to 15 residues. V shed 5 bases and J shed 0 bases, with 17 bases lying between them. CDR3 in amino acids: CSALDPASPSYEQYF. CDR3 sequence (DNA): TGCAGTGCTCTAGACCCTGCCAGCCCCTCCTACGAGCAGTACTTC.

This chain joins TRBV27 and TRBJ1-4, with 7 bases that match TRBD1. Germline trimming cut 4 bases from V and 7 bases from J; bases unmatched to any gene: 6. The V gene's germline CDR1 is MNHEY and CDR2 SMNVEV (reference sequence). The CDR3 contains 14 residues. As DNA, the CDR3 is TGTGCCAGCAGTTGGAGACAGGGTGGTGAAAAACTGTTTTTT. This sequence encodes CASSWRQGGEKLFF.

This clonotype was seen a handful of times. For the CDR3, the DNA is TGTGCCAGCACCCCCGACAGGGCCACCGGGGAGCTGTTTTTT. As protein: CASTPDRATGELFF. V gene TRBV11-2 combines with J gene TRBJ2-2; 7 bases are shared with TRBD1. CDR1 is SGHAT, CDR2 FQNNGV, per germline. The CDR3 has 14 residues. Trimming cost V 7 bases and J 4 bases; bases outside gene matches: 6.

This clonotype was seen many times. The chain joins TRBV2 to TRBJ1-1, with D unresolved. Trimming pared 6 bases from V and 0 bases from J, leaving 14 bases between. The CDR3 spans 15 residues. CDR1 and CDR2 from the germline V gene are SNHLY and FYNNEI. CDR3: CASRLTVSVNTEAFF. In nucleotides, the CDR3 is TGTGCCAGCAGACTGACCGTCAGCGTGAACACTGAAGCTTTCTTT.

The J gene is TRBJ2-2, the V gene TRBV4-1, with 7 positions matching TRBD2. The germline gives CDR1 MGHRA, CDR2 YSYEKL. The V and J ends lost 0 bases and 2 bases, in that order; junction bases with no gene match: 6. The CDR3 spans 17 residues. The CDR3 sequence: CASSQDDLAANTGELFF. The CDR3 bases are TGCGCCAGCAGCCAAGATGACCTAGCGGCTAACACCGGGGAGCTGTTTTTT.

The chain links TRBV28 to TRBJ1-2, with D possibly matching TRBD1 (5 bases). V dropped 7 bases and J dropped 6 bases, with 18 bases sitting between them. CDR3 length equals 14 residues. Germline lookup yields CDR1 MDHEN and CDR2 SYDVKM. The CDR3 here is CASTRDPYKNGYTF. CDR3 DNA: TGTGCCAGCACCCGGGACCCTTACAAGAATGGCTACACCTTC.

The chain has TRBV7-9 and TRBJ2-5, with 9 nucleotides matching TRBD1. Germline CDR1 reads SEHNR; CDR2 reads FQNEAQ (reference sequence). Trimming cost V 3 bases and J 1 base; bases outside gene matches: 3. This CDR3 has 15 residues. The CDR3 is CASSLGQGFQETQYF. The CDR3 DNA sequence: TGTGCCAGCAGCTTGGGACAGGGTTTCCAAGAGACCCAGTACTTC.

This clonotype was found many times. The gene calls are TRBV30 and TRBJ1-1; no reliable D call. Germline values: CDR1 GTSNPN, CDR2 SVGIG (reference sequence). The germline V and J ends were trimmed by 4 bases and 1 base, with 16 bases remaining between them. The length of the CDR3 is 15 residues. For the CDR3, the DNA is TGTGCCTGGATATCTCGGGTAGACCAGAACACTGAAGCTTTCTTT. Translated, it gives CAWISRVDQNTEAFF.

This clonotype was recorded many times. The rearrangement joins TRBV7-9 to TRBJ2-7; D unclear. The CDR3 loop spans 12 amino acids. Trimming cost V 0 bases and J 3 bases, with 3 bases left between them. Per the germline V gene, CDR1 is SEHNR and CDR2 is FQNEAQ (reference sequence). CDR3 loop: CASSLAVYEQYF. CDR3 DNA sequence: TGTGCCAGCAGCTTAGCCGTCTACGAGCAGTACTTC. The variable domain in full, with the rest retrieved from reference TRBV7-9 and TRBJ2-7, is DTGVSQNPRHKITKRGQNVTFRCDPISEHNRLYWYRQTLGQGPEFLTYFQNEAQLEKSRLLSDRFSAERPKGSFSTLEIQRTEQGDSAMYLCASSLAVYEQYFGPGTRLTVT.